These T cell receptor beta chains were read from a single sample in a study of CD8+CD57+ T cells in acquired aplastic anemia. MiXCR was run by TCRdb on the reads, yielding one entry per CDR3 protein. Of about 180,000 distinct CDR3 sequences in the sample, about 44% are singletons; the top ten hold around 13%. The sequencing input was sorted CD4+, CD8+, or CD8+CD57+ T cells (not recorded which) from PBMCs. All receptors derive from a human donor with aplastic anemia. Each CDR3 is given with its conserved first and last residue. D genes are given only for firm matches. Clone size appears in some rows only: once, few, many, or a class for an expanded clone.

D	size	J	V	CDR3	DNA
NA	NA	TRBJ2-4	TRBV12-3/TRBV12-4	CASSPRQALAKNIQYF	TGTGCCAGCAGTCCTCGGCAGGCCCTAGCCAAAAACATTCAGTACTTC
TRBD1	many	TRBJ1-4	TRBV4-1	CASSQRDRGNEKLFF	TGCGCCAGCAGCCAGCGGGACAGGGGGAATGAAAAACTGTTTTTT
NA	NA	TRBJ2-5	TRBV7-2	CASSLVVETQYF	TGTGCCAGCAGCTTAGTCGTTGAGACCCAGTACTTC
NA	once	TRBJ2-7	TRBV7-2	CASGLSSGTDPYEQYF	TGTGCCAGCGGCTTATCATCCGGGACGGACCCCTACGAGCAGTACTTC
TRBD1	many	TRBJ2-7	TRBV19	CASSISGGEDEQYF	TGTGCCAGTAGTATCTCAGGGGGCGAAGACGAGCAGTACTTC
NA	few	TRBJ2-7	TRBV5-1	CASSLTPGRGSYEQYF	TGCGCCAGCAGCTTGACCCCGGGACGGGGGAGTTACGAGCAGTACTTC
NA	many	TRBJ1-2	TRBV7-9	CASSFPGGNGYTF	TGTGCCAGCAGCTTCCCAGGAGGGAATGGCTACACCTTC
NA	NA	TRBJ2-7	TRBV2	CASSEGNYEQYF	TGTGCCAGCAGTGAAGGGAATTACGAGCAGTACTTC
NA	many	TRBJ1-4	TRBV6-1	CASSIEGREKLFF	TGTGCCAGCAGTATCGAAGGGCGTGAAAAACTGTTTTTT
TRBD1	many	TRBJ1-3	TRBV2	CASRTQPGGSGNTIYF	TGTGCCAGCAGAACCCAACCAGGGGGCTCTGGAAACACCATATATTTT
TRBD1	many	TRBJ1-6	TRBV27	CASSPGDRVVPSPLHF	TGTGCCAGCAGTCCCGGCGACAGGGTAGTTCCTTCACCCCTCCACTTT
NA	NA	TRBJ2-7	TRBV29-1	CSLVRGDGYEQYF	TGCAGCTTGGTTCGAGGAGACGGGTACGAGCAGTACTTC
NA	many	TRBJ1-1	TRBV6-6	CASSYRGEAFF	TGTGCCAGCAGTTACAGGGGAGAAGCTTTCTTT
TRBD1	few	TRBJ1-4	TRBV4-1	CASSQDLGGTGAEKLFF	TGCGCCAGCAGCCAAGATCTAGGGGGGACAGGGGCAGAAAAACTGTTTTTT
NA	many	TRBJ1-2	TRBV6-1	CASSEAWDNYGYTF	TGTGCCAGCAGTGAAGCCTGGGACAACTATGGCTACACCTTC
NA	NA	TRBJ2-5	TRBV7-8	CASSLIPGPQETQYF	TGTGCCAGCAGCCTCATACCAGGACCCCAAGAGACCCAGTACTTC
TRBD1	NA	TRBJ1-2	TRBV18	CASSLGGQKFGYTF	TGTGCCAGCTCCCTCGGGGGACAGAAGTTTGGCTACACCTTC
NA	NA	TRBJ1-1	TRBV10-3	CAITTARSNTEASF	TGTGCCATCACCACTGCGAGGAGTAACACTGAAGCTTCCTTT
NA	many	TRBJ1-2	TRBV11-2	CASSLIPQHGYTF	TGTGCCAGCAGCTTAATCCCACAACATGGCTACACCTTC
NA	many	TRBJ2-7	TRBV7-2	CASSLAWGVYYEQYF	TGTGCCAGCAGCTTAGCGTGGGGGGTATACTACGAGCAGTACTTC
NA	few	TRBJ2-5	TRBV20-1	CSVQGGRETQYF	TGCAGTGTTCAGGGCGGTAGAGAGACCCAGTACTTC
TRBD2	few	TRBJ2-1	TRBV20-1	CSDLPPLAGGPAYNEQFF	TGCAGTGACCTCCCGCCTTTAGCGGGGGGGCCGGCCTACAATGAGCAGTTCTTC
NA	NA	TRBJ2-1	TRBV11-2	CASSLNVRGSEQFF	TGTGCCAGCAGCTTAAACGTCAGGGGCAGTGAGCAGTTCTTC
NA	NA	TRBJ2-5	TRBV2	CASSEHRAKETQYF	TGTGCCAGCAGTGAACACAGGGCAAAAGAGACCCAGTACTTC
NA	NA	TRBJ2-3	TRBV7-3	CASSSPGRSDTQYF	TGTGCCAGCAGCTCCCCGGGGAGGTCGGATACGCAGTATTTT
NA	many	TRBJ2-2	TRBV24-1	CATSDVNRANTGELFF	TGTGCCACCAGTGATGTTAACAGGGCGAACACCGGGGAGCTGTTTTTT
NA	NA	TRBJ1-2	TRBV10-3	CAISGTPTGPQGGYTF	TGTGCCATCAGTGGGACACCTACCGGGCCTCAGGGTGGCTACACCTTC
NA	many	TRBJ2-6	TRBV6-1	CASSAKASGANVLTF	TGTGCCAGCAGTGCCAAGGCCTCTGGGGCCAACGTCCTGACTTTC
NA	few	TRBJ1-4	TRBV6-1	CASREGVWTNEKLFF	TGTGCCAGCAGGGAGGGGGTTTGGACTAATGAAAAACTGTTTTTT
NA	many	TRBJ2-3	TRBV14	CASSQNRANTQYF	TGTGCCAGCAGCCAAAACAGGGCCAATACGCAGTATTTT
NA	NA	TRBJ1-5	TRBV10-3	CAISEGLHQPQHF	TGTGCCATCAGTGAGGGATTGCATCAGCCCCAGCATTTT
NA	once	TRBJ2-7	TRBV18	CASSPGESAREQYF	TGTGCCAGCTCACCTGGGGAGTCGGCTCGCGAGCAGTACTTC
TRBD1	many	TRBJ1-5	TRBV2	CASTLDRAGNQPQHF	TGTGCCAGCACCCTGGACAGGGCGGGCAATCAGCCCCAGCATTTT
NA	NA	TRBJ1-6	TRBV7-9	CASSAPMEPLHF	TGTGCCAGCAGCGCTCCAATGGAACCCCTCCACTTT
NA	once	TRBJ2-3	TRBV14	CASSQWGDTQYF	TGTGCCAGCAGCCAGTGGGGAGATACGCAGTATTTT
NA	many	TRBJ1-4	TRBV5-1	CASSSTAGSEKLFF	TGCGCCAGCAGCTCAACCGCAGGGAGTGAAAAACTGTTTTTT
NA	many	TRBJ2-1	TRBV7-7	CASSPTGVYNEQFF	TGTGCCAGCAGCCCCACCGGGGTCTACAATGAGCAGTTCTTC